The rows below give T cell receptor beta chains drawn from one sample of a study of CD8+ T cells in alopecia areata. Here immunoSEQ multiplex PCR was the method, and the copy in TCRdb shows in-frame clones only, minus some. The data show 150,000 to 200,000 clones, less than 75% seen once. The sequencing here drew on CD4+ T cells sorted from blood, taken at approximately week 56, from a patient treated with tofacitinib. The origin of the receptors is a human donor with alopecia areata. Each CDR3 is given with its conserved first and last residue. D genes are given only for firm matches. Only some rows state a clone size, as once, few, many or a class for expanded clones.

clone size: few
D gene: NA
V gene: TRBV29-1
J gene: TRBJ1-1
CDR3 protein: CSVEHRMNTEAFF
CDR3 DNA: TGCAGCGTTGAACACCGAATGAACACTGAAGCTTTCTTT

clone size: NA
D gene: TRBD1
V gene: TRBV25-1
J gene: TRBJ2-7
CDR3 protein: CASSDRTGEPYEQYF
CDR3 DNA: TGTGCCAGCAGTGACCGGACAGGGGAGCCCTACGAGCAGTACTTC

clone size: NA
D gene: NA
V gene: TRBV30
J gene: TRBJ2-5
CDR3 protein: CAAYRNQETQYF
CDR3 DNA: TGTGCCGCGTACAGAAACCAAGAGACCCAGTACTTC

clone size: few
D gene: NA
V gene: TRBV5-1
J gene: TRBJ2-3
CDR3 protein: CASSLARGGGSDTQYF
CDR3 DNA: TGCGCCAGCAGCTTGGCCCGGGGCGGAGGGTCCGATACGCAGTATTTT

clone size: NA
D gene: TRBD2
V gene: TRBV5-4
J gene: TRBJ2-5
CDR3 protein: CASSLLAGAQETQYF
CDR3 DNA: TGTGCCAGCAGCTTACTAGCGGGGGCGCAAGAGACCCAGTACTTC

clone size: NA
D gene: TRBD2
V gene: TRBV18
J gene: TRBJ2-3
CDR3 protein: CASSPLLAGTSTDTQYF
CDR3 DNA: TGTGCCAGCTCACCATTGCTAGCGGGGACTAGCACAGATACGCAGTATTTT

clone size: few
D gene: NA
V gene: TRBV9
J gene: TRBJ1-1
CDR3 protein: CASSRGENTEAFF
CDR3 DNA: TGTGCCAGCAGCAGGGGGGAGAACACTGAAGCTTTCTTT

clone size: NA
D gene: NA
V gene: TRBV27
J gene: TRBJ2-2
CDR3 protein: CASTKGYSNTGELFF
CDR3 DNA: TGTGCCAGCACCAAGGGATATTCGAACACCGGGGAGCTGTTTTTT

clone size: few
D gene: NA
V gene: TRBV30
J gene: TRBJ1-2
CDR3 protein: CAWRGQGGGYTF
CDR3 DNA: TGTGCCTGGAGAGGCCAGGGAGGGGGCTACACCTTC

clone size: NA
D gene: NA
V gene: TRBV5-6
J gene: TRBJ2-4
CDR3 protein: CASSQPDTDIQYF
CDR3 DNA: TGTGCCAGCAGCCAGCCGGACACTGACATTCAGTACTTC

clone size: NA
D gene: NA
V gene: TRBV7-2
J gene: TRBJ2-1
CDR3 protein: CASSFRSRPYNEQFF
CDR3 DNA: TGTGCCAGCAGCTTTCGTTCACGGCCTTACAATGAGCAGTTCTTC

clone size: few
D gene: NA
V gene: TRBV5-1
J gene: TRBJ2-7
CDR3 protein: CASSLQDEQYF
CDR3 DNA: TGCGCCAGCAGCTTACAGGACGAGCAGTACTTC

clone size: NA
D gene: NA
V gene: TRBV6-5
J gene: TRBJ2-2
CDR3 protein: CASSLRLTGELFF
CDR3 DNA: TGTGCCAGCAGTTTAAGGTTGACCGGGGAGCTGTTTTTT

clone size: NA
D gene: NA
V gene: TRBV7-9
J gene: TRBJ2-5
CDR3 protein: CASSLARQTQETQYF
CDR3 DNA: TGTGCCAGCAGCTTAGCCCGACAGACCCAAGAGACCCAGTACTTC

clone size: NA
D gene: NA
V gene: TRBV9
J gene: TRBJ2-3
CDR3 protein: CASSTTDTQYF
CDR3 DNA: TGTGCCAGCAGCACCACAGATACGCAGTATTTT

clone size: NA
D gene: NA
V gene: TRBV19
J gene: TRBJ1-5
CDR3 protein: CASSIHGTRNQPQHF
CDR3 DNA: TGTGCCAGTAGTATACACGGGACACGGAATCAGCCCCAGCATTTT

clone size: NA
D gene: NA
V gene: TRBV5-1
J gene: TRBJ2-4
CDR3 protein: CASSLDPGNIQYF
CDR3 DNA: TGCGCCAGCAGCTTGGATCCAGGGAACATTCAGTACTTC

clone size: NA
D gene: NA
V gene: TRBV7-2
J gene: TRBJ1-5
CDR3 protein: CASSSPGGGEQPQHF
CDR3 DNA: TGTGCCAGCAGCTCCCCGGGGGGTGGAGAACAGCCCCAGCATTTT

clone size: few
D gene: TRBD2
V gene: TRBV29-1
J gene: TRBJ2-2
CDR3 protein: CSVRGTSGGPGGELFF
CDR3 DNA: TGCAGCGTCCGAGGGACTAGCGGGGGGCCTGGCGGGGAGCTGTTTTTT

clone size: NA
D gene: NA
V gene: TRBV4-1
J gene: TRBJ2-5
CDR3 protein: CASSRTQGNRETQYF
CDR3 DNA: TGCGCCAGCAGCCGTACTCAGGGGAACCGGGAGACCCAGTACTTC

clone size: NA
D gene: NA
V gene: TRBV4-1
J gene: TRBJ2-5
CDR3 protein: CASSTGETQYF
CDR3 DNA: TGCGCCAGCAGCACAGGAGAGACCCAGTACTTC

clone size: once
D gene: TRBD1
V gene: TRBV2
J gene: TRBJ2-3
CDR3 protein: CASSDRDRGYF
CDR3 DNA: TGTGCCAGCAGTGACCGGGACAGGGGGTATTTT

clone size: NA
D gene: TRBD1
V gene: TRBV7-9
J gene: TRBJ2-3
CDR3 protein: CASSLTGLTDTQYF
CDR3 DNA: TGTGCCAGCAGCTTGACAGGGCTTACAGATACGCAGTATTTT

clone size: NA
D gene: NA
V gene: TRBV2
J gene: TRBJ2-3
CDR3 protein: CASSVTATESDTQYF
CDR3 DNA: TGTGCCAGCAGTGTCACAGCCACGGAGTCGGATACGCAGTATTTT

clone size: NA
D gene: TRBD2
V gene: TRBV29-1
J gene: TRBJ2-4
CDR3 protein: CSATGTSSALAKNIQYF
CDR3 DNA: TGCAGCGCGACCGGGACTAGTTCGGCACTAGCCAAAAACATTCAGTACTTC

clone size: NA
D gene: TRBD1
V gene: TRBV27
J gene: TRBJ2-6
CDR3 protein: CASSSGVGGAGANVLTF
CDR3 DNA: TGTGCCAGCAGTTCCGGGGTAGGGGGCGCTGGGGCCAACGTCCTGACTTTC

clone size: NA
D gene: NA
V gene: TRBV5-4
J gene: TRBJ2-3
CDR3 protein: CASSLVGDQGTQYF
CDR3 DNA: TGTGCCAGCAGCTTGGTGGGTGACCAGGGTACGCAGTATTTT

clone size: NA
D gene: TRBD1
V gene: TRBV19
J gene: TRBJ2-5
CDR3 protein: CASSNRGETQYF
CDR3 DNA: TGTGCCAGTAGTAACAGGGGAGAGACCCAGTACTTC

clone size: once
D gene: TRBD1
V gene: TRBV30
J gene: TRBJ2-7
CDR3 protein: CAWKTGKEQYF
CDR3 DNA: TGTGCCTGGAAGACAGGGAAAGAGCAGTACTTC

clone size: NA
D gene: TRBD1
V gene: TRBV15
J gene: TRBJ2-5
CDR3 protein: CATSRDEGDREYF
CDR3 DNA: TGTGCCACCAGCAGAGATGAAGGGGACAGGGAGTACTTC